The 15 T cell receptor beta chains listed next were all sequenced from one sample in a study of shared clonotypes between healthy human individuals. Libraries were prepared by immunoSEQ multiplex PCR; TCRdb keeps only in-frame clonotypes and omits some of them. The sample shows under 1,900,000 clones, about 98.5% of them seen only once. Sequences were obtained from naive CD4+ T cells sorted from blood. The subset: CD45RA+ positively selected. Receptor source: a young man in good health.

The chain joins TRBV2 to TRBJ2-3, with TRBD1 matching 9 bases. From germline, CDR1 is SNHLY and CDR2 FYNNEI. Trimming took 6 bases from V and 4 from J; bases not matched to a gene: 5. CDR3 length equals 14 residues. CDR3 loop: CASRPGTGSDTQYF. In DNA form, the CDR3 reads TGTGCCAGCAGGCCCGGGACAGGGTCAGATACGCAGTATTTT.

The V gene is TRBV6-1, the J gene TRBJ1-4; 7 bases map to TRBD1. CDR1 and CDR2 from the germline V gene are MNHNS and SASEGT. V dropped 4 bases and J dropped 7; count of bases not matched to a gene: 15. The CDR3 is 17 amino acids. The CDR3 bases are TGTGCCAGCAGTGGTCCGGGACAGAATTTTTTCTTTGAAAAACTGTTTTTT. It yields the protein CASSGPGQNFFFEKLFF.

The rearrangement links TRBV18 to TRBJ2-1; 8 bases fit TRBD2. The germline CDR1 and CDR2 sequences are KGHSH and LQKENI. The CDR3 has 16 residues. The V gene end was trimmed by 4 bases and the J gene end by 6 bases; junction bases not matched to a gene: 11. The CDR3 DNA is TGTGCCAGCTCACAAGTCCTGACTAGCGAGGGCAATGAGCAGTTCTTC. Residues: CASSQVLTSEGNEQFF.

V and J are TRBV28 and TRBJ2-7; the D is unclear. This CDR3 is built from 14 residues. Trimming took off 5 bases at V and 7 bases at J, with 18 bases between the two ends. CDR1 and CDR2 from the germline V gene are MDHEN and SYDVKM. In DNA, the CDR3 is TGTGCCAGCAGTGCCCCCGGTGGGTCTGGGGAGCAGTACTTC. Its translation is CASSAPGGSGEQYF.

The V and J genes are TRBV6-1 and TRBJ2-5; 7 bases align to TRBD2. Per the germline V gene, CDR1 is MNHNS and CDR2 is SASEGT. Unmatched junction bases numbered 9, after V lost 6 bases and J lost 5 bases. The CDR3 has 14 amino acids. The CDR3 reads CASSGDYRGETQYF. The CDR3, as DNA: TGTGCCAGCAGCGGGGACTACCGCGGGGAGACCCAGTACTTC.

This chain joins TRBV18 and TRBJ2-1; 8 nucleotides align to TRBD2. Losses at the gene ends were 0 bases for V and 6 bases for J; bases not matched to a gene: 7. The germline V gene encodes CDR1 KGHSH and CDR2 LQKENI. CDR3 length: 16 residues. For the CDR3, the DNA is TGTGCCAGCTCACCACCGGTAGCGGGATCGGGCAATGAGCAGTTCTTC. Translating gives CASSPPVAGSGNEQFF.

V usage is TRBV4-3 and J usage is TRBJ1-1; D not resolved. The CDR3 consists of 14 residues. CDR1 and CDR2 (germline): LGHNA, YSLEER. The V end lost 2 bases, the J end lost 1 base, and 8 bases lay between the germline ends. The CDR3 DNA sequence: TGCGCCAGCAGCCAACTCATAAAGAACACTGAAGCTTTCTTT. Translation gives CASSQLIKNTEAFF.

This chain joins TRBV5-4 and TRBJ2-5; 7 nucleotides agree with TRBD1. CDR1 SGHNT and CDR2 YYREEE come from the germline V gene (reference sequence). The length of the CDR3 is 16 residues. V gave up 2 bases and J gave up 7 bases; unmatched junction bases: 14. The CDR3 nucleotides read TGTGCCAGCAGCTTTTCGCCTGACAGGGTCGAGGCGACCCAGTACTTC. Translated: CASSFSPDRVEATQYF.

The CDR3: CASSLSGTSYNEQFF. The CDR3 coding sequence is TGTGCCAGCAGTTTATCCGGAACGTCCTACAATGAGCAGTTCTTC. This chain joins TRBV27 and TRBJ2-1; D gene unclear. The CDR3 has 15 residues. V lost 0 bases, J lost 1 base, and 7 bases lay in between. Looked up from germline, CDR1 is MNHEY and CDR2 is SMNVEV (reference sequence).

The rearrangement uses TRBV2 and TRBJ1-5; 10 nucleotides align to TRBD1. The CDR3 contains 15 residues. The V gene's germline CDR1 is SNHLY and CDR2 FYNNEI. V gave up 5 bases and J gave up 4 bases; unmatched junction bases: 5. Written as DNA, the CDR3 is TGTGCCAGCAGTATTGGACAGGGGGGAAATCAGCCCCAGCATTTT. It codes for CASSIGQGGNQPQHF.

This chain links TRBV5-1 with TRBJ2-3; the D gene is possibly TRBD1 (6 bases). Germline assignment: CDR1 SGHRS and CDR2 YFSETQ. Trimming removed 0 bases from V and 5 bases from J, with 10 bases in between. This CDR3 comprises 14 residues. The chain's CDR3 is CASSLVETGDTQYF. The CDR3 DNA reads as TGCGCCAGCAGCTTGGTGGAGACAGGAGATACGCAGTATTTT.

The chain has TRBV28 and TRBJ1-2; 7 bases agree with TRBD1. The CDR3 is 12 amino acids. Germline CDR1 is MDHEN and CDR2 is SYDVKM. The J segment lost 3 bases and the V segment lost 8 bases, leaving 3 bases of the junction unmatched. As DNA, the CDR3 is TGTGCCAGCGTTGGGACAGACTATGGCTACACCTTC. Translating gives CASVGTDYGYTF.

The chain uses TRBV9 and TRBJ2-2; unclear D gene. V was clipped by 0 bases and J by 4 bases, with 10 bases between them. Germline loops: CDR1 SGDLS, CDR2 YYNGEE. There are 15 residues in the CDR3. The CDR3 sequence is CASSVGRSATGELFF. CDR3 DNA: TGTGCCAGCAGCGTAGGCCGCAGTGCCACCGGGGAGCTGTTTTTT.

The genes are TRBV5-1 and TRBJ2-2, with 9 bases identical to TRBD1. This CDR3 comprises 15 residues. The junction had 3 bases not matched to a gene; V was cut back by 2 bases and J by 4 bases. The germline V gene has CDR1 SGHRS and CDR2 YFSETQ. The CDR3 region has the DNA TGCGCCAGCAGCTTAAGGGACAGGGTCACCGGGGAGCTGTTTTTT. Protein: CASSLRDRVTGELFF.

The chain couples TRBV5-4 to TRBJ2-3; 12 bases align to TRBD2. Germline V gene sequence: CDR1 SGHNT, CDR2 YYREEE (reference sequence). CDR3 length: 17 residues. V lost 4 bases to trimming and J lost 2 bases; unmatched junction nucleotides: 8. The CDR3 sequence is CASSVIGLAGPTDTQYF. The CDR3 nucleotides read TGTGCCAGCAGCGTAATCGGACTAGCGGGACCCACAGATACGCAGTATTTT.